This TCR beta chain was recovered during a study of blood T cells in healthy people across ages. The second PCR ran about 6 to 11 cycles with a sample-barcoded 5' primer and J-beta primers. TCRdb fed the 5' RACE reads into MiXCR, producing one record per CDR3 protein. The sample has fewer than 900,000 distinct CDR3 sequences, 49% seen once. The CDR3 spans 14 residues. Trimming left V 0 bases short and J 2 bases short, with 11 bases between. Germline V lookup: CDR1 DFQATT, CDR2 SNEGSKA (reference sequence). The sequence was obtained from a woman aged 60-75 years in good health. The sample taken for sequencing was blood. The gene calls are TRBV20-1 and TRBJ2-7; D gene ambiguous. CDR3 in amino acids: CSAREAGGTYEQYF. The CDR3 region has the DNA TGCAGTGCTAGAGAGGCAGGTGGGACCTACGAGCAGTACTTC.